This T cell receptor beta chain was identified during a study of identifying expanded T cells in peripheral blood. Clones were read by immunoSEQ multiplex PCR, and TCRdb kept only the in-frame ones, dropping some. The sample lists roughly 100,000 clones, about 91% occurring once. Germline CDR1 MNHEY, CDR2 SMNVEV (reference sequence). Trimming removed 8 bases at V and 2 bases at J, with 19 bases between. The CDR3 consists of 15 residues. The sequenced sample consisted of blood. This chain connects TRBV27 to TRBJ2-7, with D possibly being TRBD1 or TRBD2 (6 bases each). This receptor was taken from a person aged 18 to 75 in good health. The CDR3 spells CASPSGQGTTYEQYF. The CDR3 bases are TGTGCCAGCCCAAGCGGGCAGGGGACCACCTACGAGCAGTACTTC.